This TCR beta chain was profiled in a study of cytomegalovirus exposure and HLA in healthy donors. Overall study results and limits: In a later analysis, compared with equally common non-associated chains, HLA-associated beta chains were more expanded.

Per the germline V gene, CDR1 is SGDLS and CDR2 is YYNGEE. The CDR3 is 15 amino acids. V was trimmed by 3 bases and J by 0 bases, leaving 12 bases between them. With regard to this clone: Antigen specificity is unknown.

The PCR contained 60 Vbeta and 13 Jbeta primers. Here immunoSEQ multiplex PCR was the method, and the copy in TCRdb shows in-frame clones only, minus some. In the table there are some 150,000 clones, around 83% of which are singletons. This sequence was found in a woman between 45 and 60 years old in good health and CMV-seropositive. This chain uses TRBV9 with TRBJ1-2, with a tentative D call TRBD1 (5 bases). Sequencing used PBMCs. CDR3 sequence: CASSAQGLANYGYTF. DNA of the CDR3: TGTGCCAGCAGCGCCCAGGGCTTGGCTAACTATGGCTACACCTTC.